This T cell receptor beta chain was documented in a study of vaccination effects on CD4 cells after COVID-19. Study in general: Post-vaccine sampling took place a median of 72 days after the second dose.

V trimming: 7 bases; J trimming: 4 bases; junction bases outside the gene matches: 6. The germline CDR1 and CDR2 sequences are MNHEY and SVGAGI. The CDR3 spans 15 residues. This clone was counted a few times. The target antigen is unknown. General study results and limits: Within healthy vaccinees, only 1 of 255 vaccine-induced clones displayed cross-reactivity with common cold coronaviruses. Whether induced by infection or by vaccine, clones showed marked clonal contraction late after vaccination.

In the ViraFEST assay, antigen-specific CD4+ clonotypes were identified by expansion after peptide-pool stimulation. Isolation of CD4+ T cells took place after about nine days of culture. Every participant took two doses of the BNT162b2 or mRNA-1273 vaccine. Fewer than 2.5 million PBMC were seeded per well and grown in the presence of roughly 11 IU/ml IL-2 and 8.5 to 10 ug/ml peptides. Only in-frame clones appear in the TCRdb table, and some are missing; sequencing was by immunoSEQ multiplex PCR. The sample has about 64,000 clones, roughly 78% seen once. The chain links TRBV6-5 to TRBJ2-1, with 11 bases that match TRBD2. The clonotype originates from a human donor who received a COVID-19 vaccine. The sequencing here drew on CD4+ T cells from PBMCs cultured with HCoV-OC43 spike peptides, taken after COVID-19 vaccination. Regarding subset: HCoV-OC43 spike overlapping peptide pool stimulation. In DNA, the CDR3 is TGTGCCAGCACCCCCGGGACTAGCGGTTACAATGAGCAGTTCTTC. The encoded protein is CASTPGTSGYNEQFF.